The clone carrying this TCR beta chain was detected a few times. As yet, its antigen is unknown. V shed 2 bases, J shed 3 bases, and the junction held 1 base outside the gene matches. Germline V gene sequence: CDR1 MNHEY, CDR2 SVGAGI. CDR3 length equals 14 residues. The data stem from a study of response to subunit inactivated influenza vaccine. Findings and caveats of the study: The authors offered the suggestion that each seasonal influenza vaccination recruits few new T cells.

One entry per CDR3 protein results from TCRdb running MiXCR on the RT-PCR reads. The sample comprises 400,000 to 650,000 distinct CDR3 sequences, approximately 7.8% of which are singletons, and approximately 14% rests with the top ten. The receptor comes from a man between 50 and 75 years old who received an inactivated influenza vaccine. The input for sequencing was PBMCs from blood, taken roughly 24 months after vaccination. V gene TRBV6-5 combines with J gene TRBJ1-5, with 7 bases lining up with TRBD1. The CDR3 reads CASSYGTANQPQHF. In nucleotides, the CDR3 is TGTGCCAGCAGTTACGGGACAGCCAATCAGCCCCAGCATTTT.